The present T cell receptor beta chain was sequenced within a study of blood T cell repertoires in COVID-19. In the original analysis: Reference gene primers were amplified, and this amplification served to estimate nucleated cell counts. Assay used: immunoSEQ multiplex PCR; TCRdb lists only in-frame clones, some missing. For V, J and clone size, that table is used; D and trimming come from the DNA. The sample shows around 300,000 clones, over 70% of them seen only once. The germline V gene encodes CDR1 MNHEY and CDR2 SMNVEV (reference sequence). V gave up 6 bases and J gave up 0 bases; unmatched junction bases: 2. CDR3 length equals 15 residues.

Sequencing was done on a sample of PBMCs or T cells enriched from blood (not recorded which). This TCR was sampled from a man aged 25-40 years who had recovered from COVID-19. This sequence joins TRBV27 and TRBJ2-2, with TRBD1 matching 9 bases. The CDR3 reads CASSRDRANTGELFF. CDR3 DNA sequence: TGTGCCAGCAGCCGGGACAGGGCGAACACCGGGGAGCTGTTTTTT.